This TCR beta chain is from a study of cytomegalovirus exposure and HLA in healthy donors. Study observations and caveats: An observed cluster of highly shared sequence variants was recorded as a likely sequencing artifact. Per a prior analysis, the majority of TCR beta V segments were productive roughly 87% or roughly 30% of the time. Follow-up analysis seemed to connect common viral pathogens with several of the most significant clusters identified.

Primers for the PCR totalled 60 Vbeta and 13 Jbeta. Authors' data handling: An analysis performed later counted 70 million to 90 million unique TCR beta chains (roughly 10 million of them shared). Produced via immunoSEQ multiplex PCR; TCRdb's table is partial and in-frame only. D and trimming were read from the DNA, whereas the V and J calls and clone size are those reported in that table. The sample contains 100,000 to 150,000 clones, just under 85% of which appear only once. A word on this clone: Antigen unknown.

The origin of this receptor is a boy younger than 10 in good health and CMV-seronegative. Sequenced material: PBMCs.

The CDR3 DNA follows: TGTGCCAGCAGCCGACCGGGTAGCAATCAGCCCCAGCATTTT. Its protein is CASSRPGSNQPQHF. J is TRBJ1-5 and V is TRBV7-2; no firm D call. Trimming pared 5 bases from V and 0 bases from J, leaving 8 bases between. CDR1 and CDR2 (germline): SGHTA, FQGNSA. This CDR3 has 14 residues.